A single sample is the source of the 12 T cell receptor beta chains below, sequenced in a study of persistence of HIV-infected CD4 T cells. Cells were stimulated with CMV-infected fibroblast lysates at 10 ug/mL. Sorted nonresponding memory CD4+ T cells were CD40L-negative, CD69-negative, CD45RO-high. Their antigens remain unidentified. Sequencing used immunoSEQ version 4 in survey mode. Assay used: immunoSEQ multiplex PCR; TCRdb lists only in-frame clones, some missing. The sample yields about 48,000 clones, 75% to 85% seen once. Specimen: CD4+ T cells sorted from PBMCs after roughly 18-hour stimulation, collected from a patient who received antiretroviral therapy. The receptors stem from an adult man with HIV who was CMV-seropositive.

V usage is TRBV2 and J usage is TRBJ2-5, with no clear D. The V gene's germline CDR1 is SNHLY and CDR2 FYNNEI. CDR3 length: 10 amino acids. V was clipped by 7 bases and J by 5 bases, with 5 bases between them. DNA for the CDR3: TGTGCCAGCAAGGCGGAGACCCAGTACTTC. It yields the protein CASKAETQYF.

The V call is TRBV7-3, the J call TRBJ1-2; weak D call: TRBD1 (6 bases). Trimming took off 5 bases at V and 7 bases at J, with 20 bases between the two ends. The germline V gene encodes CDR1 SGHTA and CDR2 FQGTGA. The length of the CDR3 is 15 residues. For the CDR3, the DNA is TGTGCCAGCAGCCGTTCGCCGGGGGGCTCTCCTGGCTACACCTTC. Its protein is CASSRSPGGSPGYTF.

This chain joins TRBV30 and TRBJ2-1; D is tentatively TRBD1 or TRBD2 (6 bases each). The germline V gene encodes CDR1 GTSNPN and CDR2 SVGIG (reference sequence). Trimming stripped 7 bases from V and 9 bases from J, with 22 bases between. The CDR3 runs 14 residues. This chain's CDR3 is CALRGHGGATEQFF. The DNA for the CDR3 is TGTGCCTTACGGGGACACGGCGGGGCAACTGAGCAGTTCTTC.

V gene TRBV6-4 combines with J gene TRBJ1-1, with TRBD1 matching 7 bases. CDR3 length: 14 residues. Losses at the gene ends were 6 bases for V and 1 base for J; bases not matched to a gene: 5. CDR1 and CDR2 (germline): MRHNA, SNTAGT. In DNA, the CDR3 is TGTGCCAGCAGACCCGACAGGGAGAACACTGAAGCTTTCTTT. This codes for CASRPDRENTEAFF.

V and J are TRBV5-8 and TRBJ1-1; D perhaps matches TRBD1 (6 bases). The CDR3 is made up of 14 amino acids. Germline V gene data show CDR1 as SGHTS and CDR2 as YDEGEE. The V and J ends lost 1 base and 4 bases respectively, with 11 bases between them. This chain's CDR3 is CASSLRNRATEAFF. The CDR3 DNA reads as TGTGCCAGCAGCTTGCGTAACAGGGCCACTGAAGCTTTCTTT.

The chain uses TRBV12-3 or TRBV12-4 and TRBJ1-3, with TRBD1 as a possible D gene (5 bases). V was pared by 6 bases and J by 9 bases, with 12 bases between. This CDR3 has 12 residues. As DNA, the CDR3 is TGTGCCAGCAGCCCAGGGACTAGCACCATATATTTT. As protein: CASSPGTSTIYF.

The chain has TRBV7-9 and TRBJ1-4; D unresolved. Germline V gives CDR1 SEHNR, CDR2 FQNEAQ (reference sequence). Deletions cut 6 bases from V and 5 bases from J, with 13 bases between. The CDR3 totals 14 residues. The CDR3 bases are TGTGCCAGCAGGATGAAACAGACAAATGAAAAACTGTTTTTT. Translation gives CASRMKQTNEKLFF.

This clone was picked up one time. This chain uses TRBV19 with TRBJ2-2; 10 positions match TRBD1. V lost 2 bases to trimming and J lost 5 bases; unmatched junction nucleotides: 5. CDR1 and CDR2 (germline): LNHDA, SQIVND (reference sequence). CDR3 length: 16 amino acids. Here the CDR3 DNA reads TGTGCCAGTAGTATAAGGGGACAGGGGCCTACCGGGGAGCTGTTTTTT. Protein sequence: CASSIRGQGPTGELFF.

The DNA for the CDR3 is TGTGCCAGCAGCTTTTCCCGGGACATCTCCTCTGGGGCCAACGTCCTGACTTTC. Translating gives CASSFSRDISSGANVLTF. This rearrangement joins TRBV5-5 to TRBJ2-6; tentative D call: TRBD1 (6 bases). Germline V gene lookup returns CDR1 SGHKS and CDR2 YYEKEE (reference sequence). This CDR3 spans 18 amino acids. The V end was cut by 2 bases, the J end by 0 bases, with 15 bases between.

This clone was detected only a few times. V is TRBV19 and J is TRBJ2-2; 7 nucleotides agree with TRBD1. With V trimmed by 6 bases and J by 4 bases, 11 bases remained unmatched. The germline CDR1 and CDR2 sequences are LNHDA and SQIVND (reference sequence). CDR3 length: 16 amino acids. CDR3 DNA sequence: TGTGCCAGTAGACCGGGACAGCTACTAGTCACCGGGGAGCTGTTTTTT. It codes for CASRPGQLLVTGELFF.

The chain has TRBV30 and TRBJ2-2; possibly TRBD1 for D (6 bases). Germline loops: CDR1 GTSNPN, CDR2 SVGIG (reference sequence). The V end was cut by 0 bases, the J end by 4 bases, with 9 bases between. The length of the CDR3 is 14 residues. Here the CDR3 reads CAWSVVGGTGELFF. Here the CDR3 DNA reads TGTGCCTGGAGTGTGGTAGGGGGCACCGGGGAGCTGTTTTTT. Filled out from reference TRBV30 and TRBJ2-2, the complete variable domain reads SQTIHQWPATLVQPVGSPLSLECTVEGTSNPNLYWYRQAAGRGLQLLFYSVGIGQISSEVPQNLSASRPQDRQFILSSKKLLLSDSGFYLCAWSVVGGTGELFFGEGSRLTVL.

The chain has TRBV5-1 and TRBJ2-5; D remains ambiguous. The V and J ends lost 1 base and 1 base respectively, with 8 bases between them. The CDR3 covers 14 residues. Per germline, CDR1 SGHRS and CDR2 YFSETQ. The CDR3 region is CASSLLPFQETQYF. CDR3 DNA: TGCGCCAGCAGCTTGCTCCCGTTCCAAGAGACCCAGTACTTC. Filled out from reference TRBV5-1 and TRBJ2-5, the complete variable domain reads KAGVTQTPRYLIKTRGQQVTLSCSPISGHRSVSWYQQTPGQGLQFLFEYFSETQRNKGNFPGRFSGRQFSNSRSEMNVSTLELGDSALYLCASSLLPFQETQYFGPGTRLLVL.